A single sample is the source of the 6 T cell receptor beta chains below, sequenced in a study of T cells in Graves' hyperthyroidism and ophthalmopathy. Amplification of TCR beta CDR3 regions was performed using RNA transcripts as template. The primer set for the first-round RT-PCR of the TCR CDR3 was HTBI. TCRdb passed the multiplex PCR reads through MiXCR, listing each CDR3 protein once. The sample includes 300,000 or so distinct CDR3 sequences, roughly 20% of them seen just once. Material for sequencing was blood. All receptors come from a woman between 50 and 59 years old with Graves' hyperthyroidism.

This clonotype showed up many times. This sequence joins TRBV10-3 and TRBJ1-1; D remains unclear. Germline CDR1 and CDR2: ENHRY and SYGVKD. This CDR3 has 13 amino acids. V was clipped by 3 bases and J by 1 base, with 6 bases between them. CDR3 residues: CAISDSGNTEAFF. The CDR3, as DNA: TGTGCCATCAGTGACAGCGGGAACACTGAAGCTTTCTTT.

CDR3 protein: CASGAFQGLFREPLHF. CDR3 in DNA: TGTGCCAGCGGGGCCTTCCAGGGGCTATTTAGGGAACCCCTCCACTTT. The chain uses TRBV2 and TRBJ1-6; a weak D match, TRBD1 (6 bases). The germline CDR1 and CDR2 sequences are SNHLY and FYNNEI. Trimming took 8 bases from V and 12 from J, leaving 26 bases between them. This CDR3 region has 16 residues.

This clonotype was detected many times. The chain recombines TRBV12-3 or TRBV12-4 with TRBJ2-3; D may match TRBD1 or TRBD2 (5 bases each). Trimming stripped 0 bases from V and 6 bases from J, with 13 bases between. The CDR3 has 15 amino acids. This chain's CDR3 is CASSLAGTRRDTQYF. The CDR3 bases are TGTGCCAGCAGTTTAGCTGGGACGAGGAGGGATACGCAGTATTTT.

This clonotype was detected a few times. The chain is built from TRBV3-1 and TRBJ2-3, with 8 bases that match TRBD2. The germline V gene encodes CDR1 LGHDT and CDR2 YNNKEL (reference sequence). J gave up 4 bases and V 2 bases, and 8 bases lay outside the gene matches. The CDR3 runs to 16 residues. The CDR3 loop is CASSQLSGSFSDTQYF. The CDR3 region has the DNA TGTGCCAGCAGCCAATTGAGCGGGAGCTTCTCAGATACGCAGTATTTT.

This clonotype came up a few times. This rearrangement joins TRBV5-1 to TRBJ2-1, with D possibly being TRBD2 (5 bases). Trimming left V 0 bases short and J 8 bases short, with 9 bases between. The CDR3 loop spans 13 amino acids. Germline CDR1 reads SGHRS; CDR2 reads YFSETQ. Here the CDR3 DNA reads TGCGCCAGCAGCTTGGGAGGGTACGATGAGCAGTTCTTC. Amino acid sequence: CASSLGGYDEQFF.

This clonotype was detected a few times. The gene calls are TRBV11-1 and TRBJ1-2, with D possibly matching TRBD1 (6 bases). V dropped 1 base and J dropped 6 bases, with 12 bases sitting between them. From germline, CDR1 is SGHAT and CDR2 FQDESV (reference sequence). The CDR3 is 14 residues long. The CDR3 nucleotides are TGTGCCAGCAGCTTAGTGGGGAACAGGGATGGCTACACCTTC. Translated: CASSLVGNRDGYTF.